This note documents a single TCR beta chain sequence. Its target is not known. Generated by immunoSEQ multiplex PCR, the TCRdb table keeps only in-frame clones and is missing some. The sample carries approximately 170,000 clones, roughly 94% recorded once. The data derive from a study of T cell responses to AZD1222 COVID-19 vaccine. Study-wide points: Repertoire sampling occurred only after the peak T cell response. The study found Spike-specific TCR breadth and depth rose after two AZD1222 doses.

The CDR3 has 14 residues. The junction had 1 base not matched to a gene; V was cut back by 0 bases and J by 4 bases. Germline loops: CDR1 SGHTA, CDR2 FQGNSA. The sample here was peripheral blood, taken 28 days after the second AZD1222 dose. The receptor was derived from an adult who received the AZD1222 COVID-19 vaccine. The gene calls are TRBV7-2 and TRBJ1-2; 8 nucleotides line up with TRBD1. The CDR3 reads CASSLAQGGYGYTF. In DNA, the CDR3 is TGTGCCAGCAGCTTAGCACAGGGGGGCTATGGCTACACCTTC.